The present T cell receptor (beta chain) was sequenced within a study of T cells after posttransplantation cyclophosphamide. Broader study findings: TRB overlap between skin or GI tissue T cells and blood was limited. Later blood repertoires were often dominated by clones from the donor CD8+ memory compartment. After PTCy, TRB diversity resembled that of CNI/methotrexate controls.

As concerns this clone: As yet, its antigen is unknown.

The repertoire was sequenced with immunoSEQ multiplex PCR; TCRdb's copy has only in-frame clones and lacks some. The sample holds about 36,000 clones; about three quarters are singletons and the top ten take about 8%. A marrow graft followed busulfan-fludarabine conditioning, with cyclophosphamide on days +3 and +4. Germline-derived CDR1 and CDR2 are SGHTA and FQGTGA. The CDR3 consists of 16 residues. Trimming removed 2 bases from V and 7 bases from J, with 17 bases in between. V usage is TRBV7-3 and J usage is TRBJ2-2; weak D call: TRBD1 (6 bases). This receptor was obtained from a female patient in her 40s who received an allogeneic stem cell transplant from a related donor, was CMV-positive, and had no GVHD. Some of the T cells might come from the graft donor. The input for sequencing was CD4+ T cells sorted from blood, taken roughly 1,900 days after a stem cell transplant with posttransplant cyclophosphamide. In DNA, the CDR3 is TGTGCCAGCAGCTTACAGGGGCGGCGGGTTGGCGGGGAGCTGTTTTTT. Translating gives CASSLQGRRVGGELFF.